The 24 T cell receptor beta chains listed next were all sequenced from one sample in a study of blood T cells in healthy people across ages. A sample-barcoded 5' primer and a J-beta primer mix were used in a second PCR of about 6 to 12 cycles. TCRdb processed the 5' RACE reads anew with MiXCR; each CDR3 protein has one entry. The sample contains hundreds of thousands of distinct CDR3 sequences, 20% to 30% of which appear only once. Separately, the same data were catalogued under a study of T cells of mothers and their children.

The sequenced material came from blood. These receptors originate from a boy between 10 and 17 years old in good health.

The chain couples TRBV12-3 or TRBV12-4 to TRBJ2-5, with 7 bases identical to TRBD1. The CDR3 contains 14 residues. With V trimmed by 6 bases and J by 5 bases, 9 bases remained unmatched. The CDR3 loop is CASRAEGAGETQYF. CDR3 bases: TGTGCCAGCAGAGCCGAGGGGGCTGGGGAGACCCAGTACTTC.

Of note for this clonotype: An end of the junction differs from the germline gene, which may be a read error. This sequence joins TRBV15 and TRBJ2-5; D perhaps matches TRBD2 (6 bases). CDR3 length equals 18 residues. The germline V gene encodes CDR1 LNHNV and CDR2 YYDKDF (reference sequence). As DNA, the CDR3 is TGCGCCACCAGCAGAGAAATCTGGGGGGTATCCTCAAGAGAGACCCAGTACTTC. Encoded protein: CATSREIWGVSSRETQYF.

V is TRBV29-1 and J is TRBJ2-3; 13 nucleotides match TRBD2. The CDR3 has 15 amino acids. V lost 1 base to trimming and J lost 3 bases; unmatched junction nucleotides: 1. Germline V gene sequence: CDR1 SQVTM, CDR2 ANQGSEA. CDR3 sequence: CSVEGTSGRTDTQYF. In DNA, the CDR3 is TGCAGCGTTGAAGGGACTAGCGGGAGAACAGATACGCAGTATTTT.

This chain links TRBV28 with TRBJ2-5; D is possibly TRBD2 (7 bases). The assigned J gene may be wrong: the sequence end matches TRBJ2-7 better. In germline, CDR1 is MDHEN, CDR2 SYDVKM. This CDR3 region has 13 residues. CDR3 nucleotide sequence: TGTGCCAGCAGGGGGGGAGGGGGCTACGAGCAGTACTTC. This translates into CASRGGGGYEQYF.

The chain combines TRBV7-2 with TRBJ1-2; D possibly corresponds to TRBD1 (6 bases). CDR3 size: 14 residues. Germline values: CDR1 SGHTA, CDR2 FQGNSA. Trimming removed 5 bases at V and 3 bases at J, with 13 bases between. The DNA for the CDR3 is TGTGCCAGCAGCCCCGGGCAGGGGTACTATGGCTACACCTTC. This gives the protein CASSPGQGYYGYTF.

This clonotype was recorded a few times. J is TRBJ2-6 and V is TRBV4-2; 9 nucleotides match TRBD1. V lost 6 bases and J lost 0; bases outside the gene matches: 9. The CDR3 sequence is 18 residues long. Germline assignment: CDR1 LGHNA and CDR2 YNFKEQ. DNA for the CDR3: TGTGCCAGCAGAGATCCCGGGACAGGGTTCTCTGGGGCCAACGTCCTGACTTTC. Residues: CASRDPGTGFSGANVLTF.

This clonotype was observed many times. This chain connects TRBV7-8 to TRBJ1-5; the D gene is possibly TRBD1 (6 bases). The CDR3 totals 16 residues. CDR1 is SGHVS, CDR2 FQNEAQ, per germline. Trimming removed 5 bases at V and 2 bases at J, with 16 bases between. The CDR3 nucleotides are TGTGCCAGCAGCCGCAAGGGGGAAGGGGGCAATCAGCCCCAGCATTTT. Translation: CASSRKGEGGNQPQHF. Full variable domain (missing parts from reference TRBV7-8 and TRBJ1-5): GAGVSQSPRYKVAKRGQDVALRCDPISGHVSLFWYQQALGQGPEFLTYFQNEAQLDKSGLPSDRFFAERPEGSVSTLKIQRTQQEDSAVYLCASSRKGEGGNQPQHFGDGTRLSIL.

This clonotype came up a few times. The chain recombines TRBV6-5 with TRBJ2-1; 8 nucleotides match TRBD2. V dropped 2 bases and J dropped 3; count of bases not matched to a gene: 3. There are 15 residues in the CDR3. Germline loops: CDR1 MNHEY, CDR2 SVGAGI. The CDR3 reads CASSYGTRHYNEQFF. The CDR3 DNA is TGTGCCAGCAGTTACGGGACTAGACACTACAATGAGCAGTTCTTC.

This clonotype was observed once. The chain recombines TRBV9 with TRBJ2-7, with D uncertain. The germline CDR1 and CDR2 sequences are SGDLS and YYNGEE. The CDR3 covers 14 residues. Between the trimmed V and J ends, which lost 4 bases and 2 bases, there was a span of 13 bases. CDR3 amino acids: CASSPGRVTYEQYF. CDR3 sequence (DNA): TGTGCCAGCAGCCCCGGTAGGGTTACCTACGAGCAGTACTTC.

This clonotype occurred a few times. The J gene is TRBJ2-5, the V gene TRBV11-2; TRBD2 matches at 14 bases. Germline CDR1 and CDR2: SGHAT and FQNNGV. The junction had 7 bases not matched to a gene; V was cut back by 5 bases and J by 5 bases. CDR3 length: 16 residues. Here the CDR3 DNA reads TGTGCCAGCAGCAAGACTAGCGGGAGGGCCCCTGAGACCCAGTACTTC. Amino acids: CASSKTSGRAPETQYF.

CDR3 bases: TGTGCCAGCACTAGCGTAGGGGCACAAGAGACCCAGTACTTC. It specifies CASTSVGAQETQYF. The chain combines TRBV12-3 or TRBV12-4 with TRBJ2-5; D perhaps matches TRBD2 (6 bases). The CDR3 loop spans 14 amino acids. Trimming stripped 7 bases from V and 2 bases from J, with 14 bases between.

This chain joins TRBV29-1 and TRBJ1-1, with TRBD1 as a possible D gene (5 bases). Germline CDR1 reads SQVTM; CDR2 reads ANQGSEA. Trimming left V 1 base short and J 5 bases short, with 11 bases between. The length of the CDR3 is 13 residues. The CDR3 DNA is TGCAGCGTTGAAGTGGGGGTAAAGACTGAAGCTTTCTTT. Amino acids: CSVEVGVKTEAFF.

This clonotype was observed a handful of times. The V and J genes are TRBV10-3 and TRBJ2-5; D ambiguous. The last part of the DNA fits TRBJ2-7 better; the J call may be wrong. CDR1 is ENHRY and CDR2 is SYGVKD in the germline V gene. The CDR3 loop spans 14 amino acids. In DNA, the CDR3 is TGTGCCATCAGTGATGGGTCTAGCTCCTACGAGCAGTACTTC. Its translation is CAISDGSSSYEQYF.

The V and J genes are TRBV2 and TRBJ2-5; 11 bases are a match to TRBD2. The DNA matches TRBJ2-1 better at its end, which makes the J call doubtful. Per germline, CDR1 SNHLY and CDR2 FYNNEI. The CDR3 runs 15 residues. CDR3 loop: CASIPTSGAYNEQFF. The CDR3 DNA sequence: TGTGCCAGCATTCCGACTAGCGGGGCCTACAATGAGCAGTTCTTC.

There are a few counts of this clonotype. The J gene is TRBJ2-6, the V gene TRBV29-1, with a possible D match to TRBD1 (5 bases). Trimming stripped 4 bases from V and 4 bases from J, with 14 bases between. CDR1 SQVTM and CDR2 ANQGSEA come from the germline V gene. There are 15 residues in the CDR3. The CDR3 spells CSVVQGPSGANVLTF. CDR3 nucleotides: TGCAGCGTTGTTCAGGGCCCGAGCGGGGCCAACGTCCTGACTTTC.

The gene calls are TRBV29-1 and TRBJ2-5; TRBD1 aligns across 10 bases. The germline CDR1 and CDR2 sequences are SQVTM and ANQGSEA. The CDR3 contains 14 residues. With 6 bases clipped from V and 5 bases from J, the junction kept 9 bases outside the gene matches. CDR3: CSVNRQGAAETQYF. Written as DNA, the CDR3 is TGCAGCGTCAATAGACAGGGGGCTGCGGAGACCCAGTACTTC.

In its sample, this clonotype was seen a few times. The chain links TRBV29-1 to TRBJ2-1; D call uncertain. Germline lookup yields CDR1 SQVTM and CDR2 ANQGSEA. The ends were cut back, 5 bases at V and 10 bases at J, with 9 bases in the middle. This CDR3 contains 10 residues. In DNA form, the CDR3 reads TGCAGCGTTTCAATTTCCGAGCAGTTCTTC. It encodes CSVSISEQFF.

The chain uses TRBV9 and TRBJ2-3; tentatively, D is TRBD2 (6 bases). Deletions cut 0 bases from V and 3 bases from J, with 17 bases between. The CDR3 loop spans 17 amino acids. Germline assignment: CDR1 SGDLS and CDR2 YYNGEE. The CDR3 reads CASSVGGGAPLTDTQYF. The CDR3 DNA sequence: TGTGCCAGCAGCGTAGGAGGAGGGGCGCCCCTAACAGATACGCAGTATTTT.

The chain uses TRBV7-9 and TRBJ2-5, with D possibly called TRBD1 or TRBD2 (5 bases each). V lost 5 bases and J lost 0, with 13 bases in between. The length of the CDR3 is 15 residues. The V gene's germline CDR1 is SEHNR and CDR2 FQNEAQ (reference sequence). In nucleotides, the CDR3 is TGTGCCAGCAGCCAGGGACGGCCGTACCAAGAGACCCAGTACTTC. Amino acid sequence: CASSQGRPYQETQYF.

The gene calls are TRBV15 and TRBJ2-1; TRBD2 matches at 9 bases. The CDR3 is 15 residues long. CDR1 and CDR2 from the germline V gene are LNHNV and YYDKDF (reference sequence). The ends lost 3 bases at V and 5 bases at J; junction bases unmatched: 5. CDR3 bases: TGTGCCACCAGCAGTTGGCGGGAGGGGGACAATGAGCAGTTCTTC. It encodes CATSSWREGDNEQFF. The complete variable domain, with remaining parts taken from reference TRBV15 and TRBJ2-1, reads DAMVIQNPRYQVTQFGKPVTLSCSQTLNHNVMYWYQQKSSQAPKLLFHYYDKDFNNEADTPDNFQSRRPNTSFCFLDIRSPGLGDTAMYLCATSSWREGDNEQFFGPGTRLTVL.

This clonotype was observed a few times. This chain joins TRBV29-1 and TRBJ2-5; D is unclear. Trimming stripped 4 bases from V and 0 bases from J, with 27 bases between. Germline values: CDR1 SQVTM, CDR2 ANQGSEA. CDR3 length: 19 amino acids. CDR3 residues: CSVVRRSDNRVANQETQYF. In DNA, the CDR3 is TGCAGCGTTGTTCGCCGGTCAGATAATCGGGTGGCTAACCAAGAGACCCAGTACTTC.

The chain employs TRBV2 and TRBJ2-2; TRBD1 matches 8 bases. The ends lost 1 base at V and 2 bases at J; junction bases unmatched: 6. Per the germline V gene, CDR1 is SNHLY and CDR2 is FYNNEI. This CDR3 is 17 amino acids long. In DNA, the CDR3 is TGTGCCAGCAGTGAAGGCCTTGGACAGGGTAACACCGGGGAGCTGTTTTTT. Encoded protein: CASSEGLGQGNTGELFF. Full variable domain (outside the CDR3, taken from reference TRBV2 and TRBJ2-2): EPEVTQTPSHQVTQMGQEVILRCVPISNHLYFYWYRQILGQKVEFLVSFYNNEISEKSEIFDDQFSVERPDGSNFTLKIRSTKLEDSAMYFCASSEGLGQGNTGELFFGEGSRLTVL.

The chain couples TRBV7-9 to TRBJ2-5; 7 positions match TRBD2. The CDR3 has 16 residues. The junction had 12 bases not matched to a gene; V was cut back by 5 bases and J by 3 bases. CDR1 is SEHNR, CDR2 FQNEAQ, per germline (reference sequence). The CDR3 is CASSLASASGEETQYF. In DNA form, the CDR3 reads TGTGCCAGCAGCCTTGCTTCGGCTAGCGGAGAAGAGACCCAGTACTTC.

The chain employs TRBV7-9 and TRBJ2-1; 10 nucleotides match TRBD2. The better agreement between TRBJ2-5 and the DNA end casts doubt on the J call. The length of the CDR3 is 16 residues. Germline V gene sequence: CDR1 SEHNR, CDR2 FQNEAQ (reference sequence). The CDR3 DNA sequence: TGTGCCAGCAGCTCAGTGGCTAGCGGGAGAACCATGGGCCAGTACTTC. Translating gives CASSSVASGRTMGQYF.